Listed below are T cell receptor beta chains from one sample, sequenced in a study of shared clonotypes between healthy human individuals. Assay used: immunoSEQ multiplex PCR; TCRdb lists only in-frame clones, some missing. The table includes 550,000 to 850,000 clones, around two thirds detected once. Sequencing used memory CD4+ T cells sorted from blood. The origin of the receptors is a young woman in good health. CDR3s include the opening cysteine and the closing phenylalanine or tryptophan. D genes are given only for firm matches. Only some rows state a clone size, as once, few, many or a class for expanded clones.

j_gene	d_gene	abundance	v_gene	CDR3aa	CDR3nt
TRBJ2-3	-	once	TRBV9	CASSVEQVTDTQYF	TGTGCCAGCAGCGTAGAACAGGTCACAGATACGCAGTATTTT
TRBJ1-5	TRBD1	-	TRBV29-1	CSAKTGGNQPQHF	TGCAGCGCAAAGACAGGGGGCAATCAGCCCCAGCATTTT
TRBJ2-7	-	-	TRBV28	CASSLRTQGPVF	TGTGCCAGCAGTTTAAGGACACAGGGACCTGTCTTC
TRBJ2-1	-	-	TRBV5-4	CASSLKSISYNEQFF	TGTGCCAGCAGCTTGAAGTCTATTTCCTACAATGAGCAGTTCTTC
TRBJ2-1	-	-	TRBV20-1	CSADRTPRQFF	TGCAGTGCTGATCGGACGCCCCGCCAGTTCTTC
TRBJ2-3	-	-	TRBV15	CATSRDRMRSTDTQYF	TGTGCCACCAGCAGAGATAGGATGAGGTCCACAGATACGCAGTATTTT
TRBJ2-3	TRBD2	-	TRBV7-9	CASSLEAGVGTDTQYF	TGTGCCAGCAGCTTAGAAGCGGGAGTGGGGACAGATACGCAGTATTTT
TRBJ2-3	TRBD1	-	TRBV5-6	CASSSPGQNTDTQYF	TGTGCCAGCAGTTCACCGGGACAGAACACAGATACGCAGTATTTT
TRBJ1-3	-	-	TRBV4-1	CASSQDDHSSGNTIYF	TGCGCCAGCAGCCAAGACGACCACAGCTCTGGAAACACCATATATTTT
TRBJ2-5	TRBD1	-	TRBV6-5	CASSYKGQGEWTQYF	TGTGCCAGCAGTTACAAGGGACAGGGGGAATGGACCCAGTACTTC
TRBJ1-5	-	few	TRBV27	CASGPGGSNQPQHF	TGTGCCAGCGGGCCTGGGGGAAGCAATCAGCCCCAGCATTTT
TRBJ1-5	-	-	TRBV4-1	CASSQGLQGSNQPQHF	TGCGCCAGCAGCCAGGGCCTTCAGGGTAGCAATCAGCCCCAGCATTTT
TRBJ2-7	-	-	TRBV19	CASSHRLRGHSYEQYF	TGTGCCAGTAGTCACAGGCTCAGGGGACACTCCTACGAGCAGTACTTC
TRBJ2-7	-	few	TRBV18	CASSSEDYEQYF	TGTGCCAGCTCATCCGAAGACTACGAGCAGTACTTC
TRBJ2-5	TRBD2	-	TRBV2	CASRVGLAGGGQETQYF	TGTGCCAGCAGGGTCGGACTAGCGGGAGGAGGACAAGAGACCCAGTACTTC
TRBJ2-4	TRBD1	-	TRBV2	CASSDRQGGKNIQYF	TGTGCCAGCAGTGACCGACAGGGGGGGAAAAACATTCAGTACTTC
TRBJ1-4	-	few	TRBV5-1	CASSPHPGLTNEKLFF	TGCGCCAGCAGCCCCCACCCGGGACTGACTAATGAAAAACTGTTTTTT
TRBJ1-1	-	-	TRBV2	CASSEQTGRRIAFF	TGTGCCAGCAGTGAACAAACAGGGAGAAGAATTGCTTTCTTT
TRBJ2-7	TRBD2	few	TRBV7-2	CASSSGSGRAYEQYF	TGTGCCAGCAGCTCGGGGAGCGGGAGGGCCTACGAGCAGTACTTC
TRBJ2-3	-	-	TRBV5-4	CASSLARENTDTQYF	TGTGCCAGCAGCTTGGCCCGAGAAAACACAGATACGCAGTATTTT
TRBJ2-1	-	-	TRBV28	CASSTSTSPYNEQFF	TGTGCCAGCAGTACTTCTACTAGCCCCTACAATGAGCAGTTCTTC
TRBJ1-5	TRBD1	-	TRBV28	CASQTGTVDPQHF	TGTGCCAGTCAGACGGGGACAGTGGACCCCCAGCATTTT
TRBJ2-7	TRBD2	-	TRBV6-1	CASREAGFEQYF	TGTGCCAGCAGGGAAGCGGGGTTCGAGCAGTACTTC
TRBJ1-1	-	once	TRBV5-1	CASSLVVESEAFF	TGCGCCAGCAGCTTGGTGGTCGAGTCTGAAGCTTTCTTT
TRBJ2-1	-	-	TRBV7-9	CASGGSGYYNEQFF	TGTGCCAGCGGAGGTAGCGGTTATTACAATGAGCAGTTCTTC
TRBJ2-7	TRBD1	-	TRBV5-1	CASSRGQGGGEQYF	TGCGCCAGCAGTAGAGGACAGGGTGGCGGCGAGCAGTACTTC
TRBJ1-1	-	-	TRBV2	CASSEDAASNTEAFF	TGTGCCAGCAGTGAGGATGCCGCATCGAACACTGAAGCTTTCTTT
TRBJ1-5	-	-	TRBV6-1	CASSELYPHSNQPQHF	TGTGCCAGCAGTGAACTGTATCCACATAGCAATCAGCCCCAGCATTTT
TRBJ2-1	TRBD2	once	TRBV25-1	CASKLAGGSYNEQFF	TGTGCCAGCAAACTAGCGGGAGGGTCCTACAATGAGCAGTTCTTC
TRBJ1-1	-	-	TRBV28	CASSPRGEAFF	TGTGCCAGCAGTCCCCGGGGAGAGGCTTTCTTT
TRBJ1-1	TRBD1	-	TRBV5-1	CASSSRQGSRTEAFF	TGCGCCAGCAGCTCACGACAGGGATCGAGAACTGAAGCTTTCTTT
TRBJ1-1	-	many	TRBV5-1	CASSPGWELNTEAFF	TGCGCCAGCAGCCCGGGCTGGGAGCTGAACACTGAAGCTTTCTTT
TRBJ2-7	-	-	TRBV13	CASSLVAGFRKGTFLGEQYF	TGTGCCAGCAGCTTAGTGGCTGGCTTTCGTAAAGGGACATTTTTGGGCGAGCAGTACTTC
TRBJ1-1	-	-	TRBV18	CASHWKNTEAFF	TGTGCCAGCCATTGGAAAAACACTGAAGCTTTCTTT
TRBJ1-1	-	-	TRBV19	CASSTLDLNTEAFF	TGTGCCAGTAGTACCCTAGACCTGAACACTGAAGCTTTCTTT
TRBJ1-1	-	-	TRBV5-1	CASRFQGASTEAFF	TGCGCCAGCCGATTCCAGGGTGCGAGCACTGAAGCTTTCTTT
TRBJ2-3	-	-	TRBV6-5	CASSYSGSTDTQYF	TGTGCCAGCAGTTACTCAGGGAGCACAGATACGCAGTATTTT
TRBJ2-4	TRBD2	-	TRBV29-1	CSAGRENIQYF	TGCAGCGCTGGGAGGGAAAACATTCAGTACTTC
TRBJ2-7	TRBD2	-	TRBV4-1	CASSQETSGRASEQYF	TGCGCCAGCAGCCAAGAGACAAGCGGGAGAGCGTCCGAGCAGTACTTC
TRBJ1-4	TRBD1	once	TRBV28	CASSWTGVNEKLFF	TGTGCCAGCAGTTGGACAGGGGTTAATGAAAAACTGTTTTTT
TRBJ1-3	TRBD1	once	TRBV6-1	CASSELMTGVLSGNTIYF	TGTGCCAGCAGTGAGTTGATGACAGGGGTCCTCTCTGGAAACACCATATATTTT
TRBJ2-1	-	few	TRBV25-1	CASSEKGQYNEQFF	TGTGCCAGCAGTGAAAAGGGACAATACAATGAGCAGTTCTTC
TRBJ2-1	-	-	TRBV6-5	CASSPPGVVGQFF	TGTGCCAGCAGTCCACCGGGGGTGGTCGGGCAGTTCTTC
TRBJ1-6	-	-	TRBV14	CASSHTPGSYNSPLHF	TGTGCCAGCAGCCACACCCCCGGGTCCTATAATTCACCCCTCCACTTT
TRBJ1-1	-	-	TRBV10-2	CASSEFHGSSTEAFF	TGCGCCAGCAGTGAGTTTCACGGATCCTCGACTGAAGCTTTCTTT